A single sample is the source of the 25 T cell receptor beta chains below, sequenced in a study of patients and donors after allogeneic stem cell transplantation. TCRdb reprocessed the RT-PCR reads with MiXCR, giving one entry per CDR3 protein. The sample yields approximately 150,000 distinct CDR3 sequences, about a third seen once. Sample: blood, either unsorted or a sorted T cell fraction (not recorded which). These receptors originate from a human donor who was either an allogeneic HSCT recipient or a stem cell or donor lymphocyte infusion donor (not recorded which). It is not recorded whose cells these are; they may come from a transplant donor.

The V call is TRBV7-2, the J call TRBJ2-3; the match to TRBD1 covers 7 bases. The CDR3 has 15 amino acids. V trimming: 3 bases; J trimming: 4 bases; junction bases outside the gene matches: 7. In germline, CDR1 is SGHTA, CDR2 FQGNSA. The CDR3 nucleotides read TGTGCCAGCAGCTTTACGACAGGGCGCGCAGATACGCAGTATTTT. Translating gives CASSFTTGRADTQYF.

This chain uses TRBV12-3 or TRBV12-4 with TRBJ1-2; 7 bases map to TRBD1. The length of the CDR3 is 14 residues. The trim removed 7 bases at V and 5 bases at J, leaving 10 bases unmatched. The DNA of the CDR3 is TGTGCCAGCACCGCGACAGGGCGGAATTATGGCTACACCTTC. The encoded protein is CASTATGRNYGYTF.

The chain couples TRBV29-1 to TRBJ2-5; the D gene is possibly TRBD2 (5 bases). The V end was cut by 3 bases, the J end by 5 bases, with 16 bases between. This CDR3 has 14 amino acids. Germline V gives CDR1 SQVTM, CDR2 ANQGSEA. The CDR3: CSVDVTRGGETQYF. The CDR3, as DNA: TGCAGCGTTGATGTCACTCGCGGCGGGGAGACCCAGTACTTC.

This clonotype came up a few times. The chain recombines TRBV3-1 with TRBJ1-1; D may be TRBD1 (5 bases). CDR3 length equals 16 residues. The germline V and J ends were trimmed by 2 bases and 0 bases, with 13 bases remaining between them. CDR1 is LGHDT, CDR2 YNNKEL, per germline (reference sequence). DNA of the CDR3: TGTGCCAGCAGCCAACAGACCGGGACGGTGAACACTGAAGCTTTCTTT. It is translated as CASSQQTGTVNTEAFF.

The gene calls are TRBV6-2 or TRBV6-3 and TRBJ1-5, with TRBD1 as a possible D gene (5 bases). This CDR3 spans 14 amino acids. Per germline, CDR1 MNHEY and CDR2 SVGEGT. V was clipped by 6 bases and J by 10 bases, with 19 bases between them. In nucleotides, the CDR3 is TGTGCCAGCAGGAAGGGACCCTCAGGGATACCCCAGCATTTT. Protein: CASRKGPSGIPQHF.

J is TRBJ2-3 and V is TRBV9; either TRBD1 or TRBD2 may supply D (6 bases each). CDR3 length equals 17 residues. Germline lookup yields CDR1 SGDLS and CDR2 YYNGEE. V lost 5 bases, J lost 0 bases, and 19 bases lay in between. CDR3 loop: CASSPQGGLTSTDTQYF. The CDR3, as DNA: TGTGCCAGCAGTCCTCAAGGGGGACTTACTAGCACAGATACGCAGTATTTT.

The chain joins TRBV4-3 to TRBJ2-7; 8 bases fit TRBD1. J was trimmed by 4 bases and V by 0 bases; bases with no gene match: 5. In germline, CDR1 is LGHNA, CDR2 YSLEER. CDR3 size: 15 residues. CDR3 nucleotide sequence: TGCGCCAGCAGCCAAGATCGTGACAGGGGATACGAGCAGTACTTC. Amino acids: CASSQDRDRGYEQYF.

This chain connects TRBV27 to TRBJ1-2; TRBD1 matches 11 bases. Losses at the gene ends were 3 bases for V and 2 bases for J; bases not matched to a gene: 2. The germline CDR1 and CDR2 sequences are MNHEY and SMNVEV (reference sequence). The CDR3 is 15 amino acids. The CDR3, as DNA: TGTGCCAGCAGTTTTAGGACAGGGGGCAACTATGGCTACACCTTC. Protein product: CASSFRTGGNYGYTF.

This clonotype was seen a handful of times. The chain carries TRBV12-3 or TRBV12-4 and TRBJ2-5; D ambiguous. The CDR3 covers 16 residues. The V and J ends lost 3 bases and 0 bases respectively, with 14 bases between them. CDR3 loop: CASSFVAGNHQETQYF. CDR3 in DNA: TGTGCCAGCAGTTTTGTGGCAGGCAACCACCAAGAGACCCAGTACTTC.

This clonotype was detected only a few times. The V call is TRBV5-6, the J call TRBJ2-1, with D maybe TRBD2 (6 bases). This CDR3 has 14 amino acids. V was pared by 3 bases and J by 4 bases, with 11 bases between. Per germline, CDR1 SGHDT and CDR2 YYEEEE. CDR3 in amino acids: CASSWMGGYNEQFF. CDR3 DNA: TGTGCCAGCAGCTGGATGGGGGGTTACAATGAGCAGTTCTTC. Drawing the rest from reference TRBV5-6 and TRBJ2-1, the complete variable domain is DAGVTQSPTHLIKTRGQQVTLRCSPKSGHDTVSWYQQALGQGPQFIFQYYEEEERQRGNFPDRFSGHQFPNYSSELNVNALLLGDSALYLCASSWMGGYNEQFFGPGTRLTVL.

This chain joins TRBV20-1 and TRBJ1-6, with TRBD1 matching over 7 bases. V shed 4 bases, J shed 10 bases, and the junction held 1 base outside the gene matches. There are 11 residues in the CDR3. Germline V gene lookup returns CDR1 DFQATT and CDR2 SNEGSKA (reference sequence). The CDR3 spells CSANRGSPLHF. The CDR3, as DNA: TGCAGTGCTAACAGGGGATCACCCCTCCACTTT.

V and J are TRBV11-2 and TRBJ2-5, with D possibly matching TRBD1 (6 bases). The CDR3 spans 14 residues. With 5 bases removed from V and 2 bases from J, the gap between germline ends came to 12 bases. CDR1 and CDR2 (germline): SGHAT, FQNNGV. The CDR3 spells CASSLTGQQETQYF. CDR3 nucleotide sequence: TGTGCCAGCAGCCTGACAGGCCAACAAGAGACCCAGTACTTC.

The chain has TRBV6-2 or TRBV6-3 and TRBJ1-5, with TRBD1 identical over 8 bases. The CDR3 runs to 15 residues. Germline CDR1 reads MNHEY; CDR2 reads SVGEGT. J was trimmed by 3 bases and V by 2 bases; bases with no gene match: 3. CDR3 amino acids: CASSYGTGINQPQHF. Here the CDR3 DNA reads TGTGCCAGCAGTTACGGGACAGGAATCAATCAGCCCCAGCATTTT.

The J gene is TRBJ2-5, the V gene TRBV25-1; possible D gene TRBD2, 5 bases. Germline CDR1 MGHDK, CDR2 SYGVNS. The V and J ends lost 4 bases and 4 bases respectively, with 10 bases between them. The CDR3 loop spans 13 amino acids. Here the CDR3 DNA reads TGTGCCAGCAGTGTGCGGGCGAGAGAGACCCAGTACTTC. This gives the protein CASSVRARETQYF.

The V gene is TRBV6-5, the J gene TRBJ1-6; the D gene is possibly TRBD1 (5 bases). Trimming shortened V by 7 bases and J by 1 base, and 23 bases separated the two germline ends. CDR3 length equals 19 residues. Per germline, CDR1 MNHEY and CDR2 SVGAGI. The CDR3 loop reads CASNPYVGDSGSYNSPLHF. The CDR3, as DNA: TGTGCCAGCAACCCGTATGTGGGGGACTCGGGATCCTATAATTCACCCCTCCACTTT.

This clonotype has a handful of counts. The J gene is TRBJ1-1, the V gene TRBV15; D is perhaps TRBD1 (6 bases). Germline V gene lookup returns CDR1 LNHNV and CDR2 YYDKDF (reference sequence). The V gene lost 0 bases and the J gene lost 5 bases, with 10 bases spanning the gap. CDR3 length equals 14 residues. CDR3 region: CATSRDGGLTEAFF. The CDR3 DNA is TGTGCCACCAGCAGAGACGGGGGCTTGACTGAAGCTTTCTTT.

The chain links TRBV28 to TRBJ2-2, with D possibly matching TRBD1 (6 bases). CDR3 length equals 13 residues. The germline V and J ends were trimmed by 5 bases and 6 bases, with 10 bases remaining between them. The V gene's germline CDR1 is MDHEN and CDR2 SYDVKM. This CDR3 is CASSPRTAGELFF. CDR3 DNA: TGTGCCAGCAGTCCTCGGACAGCCGGGGAGCTGTTTTTT.

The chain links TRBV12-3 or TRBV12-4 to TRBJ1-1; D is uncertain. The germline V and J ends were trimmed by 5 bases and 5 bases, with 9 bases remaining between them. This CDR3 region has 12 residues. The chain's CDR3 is CASSIGKTEAFF. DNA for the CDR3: TGTGCCAGCAGTATAGGGAAGACTGAAGCTTTCTTT.

The CDR3 spells CASWSSVDEQFF. The CDR3 nucleotides are TGTGCCTCCTGGTCCTCTGTCGATGAGCAGTTCTTC. The chain couples TRBV30 to TRBJ2-1, with D unclear. CDR1 GTSNPN and CDR2 SVGIG come from the germline V gene (reference sequence). The ends were cut back, 7 bases at V and 8 bases at J, with 15 bases in the middle. The CDR3 extends over 12 amino acids.

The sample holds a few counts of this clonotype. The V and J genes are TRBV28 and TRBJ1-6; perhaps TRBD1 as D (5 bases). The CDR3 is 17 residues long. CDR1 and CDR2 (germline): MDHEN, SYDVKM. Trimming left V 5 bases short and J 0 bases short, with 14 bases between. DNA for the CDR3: TGTGCCAGCAGTCCCCGGCGGGGGTTCTCCTATAATTCACCCCTCCACTTT. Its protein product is CASSPRRGFSYNSPLHF.

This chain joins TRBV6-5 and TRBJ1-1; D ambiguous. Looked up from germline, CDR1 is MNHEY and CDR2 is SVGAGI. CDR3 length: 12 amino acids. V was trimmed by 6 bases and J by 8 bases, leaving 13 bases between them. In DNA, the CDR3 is TGTGCCAGCAGGCCCGGAACCCAAGAAGCTTTCTTT. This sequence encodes CASRPGTQEAFF.

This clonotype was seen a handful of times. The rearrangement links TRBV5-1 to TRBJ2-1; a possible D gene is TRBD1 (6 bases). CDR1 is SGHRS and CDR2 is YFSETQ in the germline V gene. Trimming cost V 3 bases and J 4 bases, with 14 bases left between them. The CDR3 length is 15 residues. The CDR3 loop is CASSSNRDNYNEQFF. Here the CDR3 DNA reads TGCGCCAGCAGCTCTAACCGGGACAATTACAATGAGCAGTTCTTC. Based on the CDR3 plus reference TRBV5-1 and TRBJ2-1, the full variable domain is KAGVTQTPRYLIKTRGQQVTLSCSPISGHRSVSWYQQTPGQGLQFLFEYFSETQRNKGNFPGRFSGRQFSNSRSEMNVSTLELGDSALYLCASSSNRDNYNEQFFGPGTRLTVL.

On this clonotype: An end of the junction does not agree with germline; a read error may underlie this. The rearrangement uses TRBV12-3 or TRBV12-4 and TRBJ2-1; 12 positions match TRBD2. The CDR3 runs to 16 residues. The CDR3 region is CASSLAWTSGVHEQFF. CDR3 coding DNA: TGTGCCAGCAGTCTAGCCTGGACTAGCGGGGTCCATGAGCAGTTCTTC.

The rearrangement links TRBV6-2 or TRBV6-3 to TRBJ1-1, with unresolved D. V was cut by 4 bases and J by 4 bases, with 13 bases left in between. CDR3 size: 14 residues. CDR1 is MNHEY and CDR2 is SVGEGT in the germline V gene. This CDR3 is CASSFQLPGTEAFF. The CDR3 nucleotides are TGTGCCAGCAGTTTCCAACTACCGGGCACTGAAGCTTTCTTT.

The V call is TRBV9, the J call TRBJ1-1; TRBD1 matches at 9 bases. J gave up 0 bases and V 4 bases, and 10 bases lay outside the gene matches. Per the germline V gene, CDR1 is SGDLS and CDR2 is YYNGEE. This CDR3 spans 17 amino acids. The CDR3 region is CASSHTGTGRVNTEAFF. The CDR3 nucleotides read TGTGCCAGCAGCCATACAGGGACAGGGAGGGTGAACACTGAAGCTTTCTTT. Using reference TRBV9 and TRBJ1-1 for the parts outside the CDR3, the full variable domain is DSGVTQTPKHLITATGQRVTLRCSPRSGDLSVYWYQQSLDQGLQFLIQYYNGEERAKGNILERFSAQQFPDLHSELNLSSLELGDSALYFCASSHTGTGRVNTEAFFGQGTRLTVV.